Following are 21 T cell receptor beta chains from one sample sequenced in a study of OX40 agonist ivuxolimab in advanced cancers. Sequencing used immunoSEQ multiplex PCR; TCRdb keeps in-frame clones, though not all of them. Among about 50,000 clones listed, about 88% were seen once. Sequencing used CD4+ or CD8+ T cells sorted from blood, obtained in a trial of the OX40 agonist ivuxolimab. The receptor source for this set is an adult with an advanced solid tumor such as melanoma, head and neck, liver or kidney cancer.

V usage is TRBV5-6 and J usage is TRBJ2-7; D unresolved. CDR3 length: 13 residues. Trimming took off 1 base at V and 4 bases at J, with 9 bases between the two ends. Germline lookup yields CDR1 SGHDT and CDR2 YYEEEE. In DNA form, the CDR3 reads TGTGCCAGCAGCTTGTTGGCGGCTTACGAGCAGTACTTC. It is translated as CASSLLAAYEQYF.

The V call is TRBV2, the J call TRBJ2-7; 7 positions agree with TRBD1. The CDR3 runs 14 residues. V was pared by 6 bases and J by 2 bases, with 7 bases of the junction left unmatched. The V gene's germline CDR1 is SNHLY and CDR2 FYNNEI. The CDR3 sequence is CASRGNRGAYEQYF. Written as DNA, the CDR3 is TGTGCCAGCAGGGGGAACAGGGGCGCCTACGAGCAGTACTTC.

The rearrangement joins TRBV7-8 to TRBJ1-5; D is uncertain. The V end lost 5 bases, the J end lost 0 bases, and 11 bases lay between the germline ends. Per the germline V gene, CDR1 is SGHVS and CDR2 is FQNEAQ. The CDR3 is 15 residues long. CDR3 region: CASSAMTNSNQPQHF. The CDR3 DNA reads as TGTGCCAGCAGCGCTATGACCAATAGCAATCAGCCCCAGCATTTT.

This clone was recorded a few times. The chain uses TRBV25-1 and TRBJ1-4, with a tentative D call TRBD1 (6 bases). Germline values: CDR1 MGHDK, CDR2 SYGVNS. The CDR3 totals 15 residues. Trimming cost V 5 bases and J 6 bases, with 16 bases left between them. The CDR3 sequence is CASSRTRQGYEKLFF. In nucleotides, the CDR3 is TGTGCCAGCAGTCGTACCCGGCAGGGGTATGAAAAACTGTTTTTT.

CDR3 in DNA: TGTGCCAGTAGTGCGGGTTCGGTCTCCTGGGAGGGGGAGCTGTTTTTT. Its protein product is CASSAGSVSWEGELFF. The chain has TRBV19 and TRBJ2-2, with TRBD2 as a possible D gene (5 bases). Trimming took 5 bases from V and 8 from J, leaving 21 bases between them. This CDR3 contains 16 residues. The germline V gene encodes CDR1 LNHDA and CDR2 SQIVND (reference sequence). The variable domain in full, completed from reference TRBV19 and TRBJ2-2, reads DGGITQSPKYLFRKEGQNVTLSCEQNLNHDAMYWYRQDPGQGLRLIYYSQIVNDFQKGDIAEGYSVSREKKESFPLTVTSAQKNPTAFYLCASSAGSVSWEGELFFGEGSRLTVL.

This clone was observed a single time. This same CDR3 is encoded by further DNA sequences in the sample. This sequence joins TRBV6-1 and TRBJ1-2; D might be TRBD1 (5 bases). The CDR3 is 12 amino acids. The germline gives CDR1 MNHNS, CDR2 SASEGT. V was shortened by 4 bases and J by 5 bases, with 8 bases between the two germline ends. The CDR3 loop is CASSGQTYGYTF. In nucleotides, the CDR3 is TGTGCCAGCAGTGGACAGACTTATGGCTACACCTTC.

This chain links TRBV7-9 with TRBJ2-2; tentatively, D is TRBD2 (5 bases). V was shortened by 8 bases and J by 5 bases, with 21 bases between the two germline ends. CDR1 is SEHNR, CDR2 FQNEAQ, per germline (reference sequence). The CDR3 contains 16 residues. CDR3 protein: CASPLGEGDWTGELFF. The DNA of the CDR3 is TGTGCCAGCCCCTTGGGTGAGGGAGATTGGACCGGGGAGCTGTTTTTT.

The V call is TRBV6-1, the J call TRBJ2-7, with TRBD1 matching 7 bases. V was clipped by 5 bases and J by 2 bases; unmatched bases: 0. Germline values: CDR1 MNHNS, CDR2 SASEGT. CDR3 size: 12 residues. This chain's CDR3 is CASSQGAYEQYF. The DNA of the CDR3 is TGTGCCAGCAGTCAGGGGGCCTACGAGCAGTACTTC.

The CDR3 nucleotides are TGTGCCAGTAGTATAAAGGCGTTGACAGGGAAAGGCGGCACTGAAGCTTTCTTT. It encodes CASSIKALTGKGGTEAFF. The chain has TRBV19 and TRBJ1-1, with TRBD1 identical over 7 bases. After removal of 2 bases from V and 4 bases from J, the junction contained 16 bases not matched to a gene. The CDR3 is 18 amino acids. Germline CDR1 and CDR2: LNHDA and SQIVND (reference sequence). Supplemented by reference TRBV19 and TRBJ1-1, the full variable domain reads DGGITQSPKYLFRKEGQNVTLSCEQNLNHDAMYWYRQDPGQGLRLIYYSQIVNDFQKGDIAEGYSVSREKKESFPLTVTSAQKNPTAFYLCASSIKALTGKGGTEAFFGQGTRLTVV.

The chain recombines TRBV30 with TRBJ1-2; D unclear. V lost 0 bases and J 5 bases, leaving 13 bases between the germline ends. The CDR3 sequence is 14 residues long. Germline V lookup: CDR1 GTSNPN, CDR2 SVGIG (reference sequence). CDR3 sequence reads: CAWSVSHAAYGYTF. CDR3 in DNA: TGTGCCTGGAGTGTATCCCATGCAGCTTATGGCTACACCTTC.

This rearrangement joins TRBV10-3 to TRBJ2-7, with D perhaps matching TRBD1 (5 bases). Between the trimmed V and J ends, which lost 2 bases and 3 bases, there was a span of 8 bases. Germline values: CDR1 ENHRY, CDR2 SYGVKD. The CDR3 sequence is 13 residues long. The CDR3 coding sequence is TGTGCCATCAGTGAGGGGCAGGGCTACGAGCAGTACTTC. Its translation: CAISEGQGYEQYF.

The chain combines TRBV6-4 with TRBJ2-2; D is possibly TRBD2 (5 bases). Trimming removed 3 bases at V and 4 bases at J, with 9 bases between. CDR1 is MRHNA and CDR2 is SNTAGT in the germline V gene. The CDR3 is made up of 14 amino acids. In nucleotides, the CDR3 is TGTGCCAGCAGTGAAGATGGACTCACCGGGGAGCTGTTTTTT. Translation: CASSEDGLTGELFF.

The rearrangement joins TRBV30 to TRBJ2-6; D remains unclear. CDR1 and CDR2 (germline): GTSNPN, SVGIG (reference sequence). CDR3 length equals 15 residues. Trimming shortened V by 0 bases and J by 0 bases, and 6 bases separated the two germline ends. The CDR3 protein is CAWSVGLSGANVLTF. The CDR3 nucleotides are TGTGCCTGGAGTGTCGGTCTCTCTGGGGCCAACGTCCTGACTTTC.

V usage is TRBV5-1 and J usage is TRBJ2-2; no reliable D call. The CDR3 is made up of 15 amino acids. Germline V gives CDR1 SGHRS, CDR2 YFSETQ. V gave up 3 bases and J gave up 3 bases, with 12 bases separating them. CDR3: CASSSRAPDTGELFF. The DNA for the CDR3 is TGCGCCAGCAGCTCCCGGGCCCCTGACACCGGGGAGCTGTTTTTT.

The chain employs TRBV11-2 and TRBJ2-2; perhaps TRBD2 as D (5 bases). CDR3 length: 16 amino acids. Germline-derived CDR1 and CDR2 are SGHAT and FQNNGV. Trimming pared 2 bases from V and 0 bases from J, leaving 10 bases between. CDR3 sequence reads: CASSLRGSTNTGELFF. The CDR3 DNA reads TGTGCCAGCAGCTTACGGGGAAGTACGAACACCGGGGAGCTGTTTTTT.

The rearrangement uses TRBV2 and TRBJ1-4; 7 bases are shared with TRBD1. The CDR3 extends over 15 amino acids. The J segment lost 5 bases and the V segment lost 8 bases, leaving 11 bases of the junction unmatched. Germline values: CDR1 SNHLY, CDR2 FYNNEI. This CDR3 reads CASGIQGGYNEKLFF. The CDR3, as DNA: TGTGCCAGCGGAATTCAGGGGGGGTACAATGAAAAACTGTTTTTT.

The rearrangement links TRBV4-3 to TRBJ2-3; 7 nucleotides align to TRBD2. The CDR3 sequence is 15 residues long. CDR1 LGHNA and CDR2 YSLEER come from the germline V gene. Trimming removed 0 bases from V and 10 bases from J; junction bases left unmatched: 10. CDR3 amino acids: CASSQDRGEIRAQYF. CDR3 DNA sequence: TGCGCCAGCAGCCAAGATCGGGGGGAGATCCGCGCGCAGTATTTT.

V is TRBV7-6 and J is TRBJ2-2; D not certain. In germline, CDR1 is SGHVS, CDR2 FNYEAQ. The length of the CDR3 is 12 residues. Deletions cut 1 base from V and 5 bases from J, with 2 bases between. This CDR3 is CASSLGTGELFF. In DNA form, the CDR3 reads TGTGCCAGCAGCTTAGGGACCGGGGAGCTGTTTTTT.

The chain links TRBV18 to TRBJ2-7; D is uncertain. The germline gives CDR1 KGHSH, CDR2 LQKENI. V was trimmed by 2 bases and J by 4 bases, leaving 9 bases between them. The CDR3 consists of 13 residues. Here the CDR3 DNA reads TGTGCCAGCTCACCAGGGGTGATATACGAGCAGTACTTC. It encodes CASSPGVIYEQYF.

V gene TRBV19 combines with J gene TRBJ2-3; D is unclear. Per the germline V gene, CDR1 is LNHDA and CDR2 is SQIVND (reference sequence). Trimming left V 3 bases short and J 0 bases short, with 10 bases between. The CDR3 runs to 15 residues. CDR3 DNA: TGTGCCAGTAGTATTGTCGACATTAGCACAGATACGCAGTATTTT. It specifies CASSIVDISTDTQYF.

The chain joins TRBV19 to TRBJ2-1, with TRBD1 as a possible D gene (6 bases). Germline-derived CDR1 and CDR2 are LNHDA and SQIVND (reference sequence). CDR3 length equals 17 residues. The V end lost 2 bases, the J end lost 2 bases, and 16 bases lay between the germline ends. CDR3 coding DNA: TGTGCCAGTAGTATAAAGCCCAGGCCAGGGGCCTACAATGAGCAGTTCTTC. Translated, it gives CASSIKPRPGAYNEQFF.